What follows are 30 T cell receptor beta chains derived from one specimen sequenced in a study of cytomegalovirus exposure and HLA in healthy donors. PCR involved 60 Vbeta and 13 Jbeta primers. Assay: immunoSEQ multiplex PCR; the TCRdb copy retains only in-frame clones and omits some. The data hold roughly 140,000 clones, with 75% to 85% observed a single time. Sequencing input: PBMCs. Receptors originate from a human donor in good health.

The CDR3: CATYRQGNYGYTF. CDR3 nucleotides: TGTGCCACCTACCGACAGGGAAACTATGGCTACACCTTC. The chain couples TRBV21-1 to TRBJ1-2; the table's D call, TRBD1, was not checked against the DNA. TRBV21-1 constitutes a pseudogene. This CDR3 contains 13 residues.

This clone was seen once. V is TRBV19 and J is TRBJ1-4; D call uncertain. The V gene's germline CDR1 is LNHDA and CDR2 SQIVND (reference sequence). The CDR3 is 16 residues long. Between the trimmed V and J ends, which lost 3 bases and 0 bases, there was a span of 11 bases. CDR3 residues: CASSIWEGATNEKLFF. The CDR3 nucleotides read TGTGCCAGTAGTATCTGGGAGGGTGCAACTAATGAAAAACTGTTTTTT.

V gene TRBV5-1 combines with J gene TRBJ2-7, with TRBD1 matching over 9 bases. Per germline, CDR1 SGHRS and CDR2 YFSETQ. Unmatched junction bases numbered 8, after V lost 4 bases and J lost 3 bases. CDR3 length: 15 residues. CDR3 nucleotide sequence: TGCGCCAGCAGCCCCGGGACAGGGAAGATCTACGAGCAGTACTTC. It is translated as CASSPGTGKIYEQYF.

J is TRBJ2-7 and V is TRBV11-2, with 8 bases identical to TRBD1. CDR1 is SGHAT, CDR2 FQNNGV, per germline. V dropped 8 bases and J dropped 3; count of bases not matched to a gene: 6. There are 13 residues in the CDR3. CDR3: CASGLDRDYEQYF. Here the CDR3 DNA reads TGTGCCAGCGGCCTGGACAGGGACTACGAGCAGTACTTC.

This clone was observed a few times. This sequence joins TRBV7-9 and TRBJ2-7, with D unresolved. The CDR3 has 13 amino acids. CDR1 and CDR2 from the germline V gene are SEHNR and FQNEAQ (reference sequence). V was trimmed by 1 base and J by 3 bases, leaving 7 bases between them. Written as DNA, the CDR3 is TGTGCCAGCAGCTTAGGTGTTTACTACGAGCAGTACTTC. Encoded protein: CASSLGVYYEQYF. The complete variable domain, with remaining parts taken from reference TRBV7-9 and TRBJ2-7, reads DTGVSQNPRHKITKRGQNVTFRCDPISEHNRLYWYRQTLGQGPEFLTYFQNEAQLEKSRLLSDRFSAERPKGSFSTLEIQRTEQGDSAMYLCASSLGVYYEQYFGPGTRLTVT.

The V gene is TRBV19, the J gene TRBJ1-2; 8 nucleotides agree with TRBD1. Looked up from germline, CDR1 is LNHDA and CDR2 is SQIVND (reference sequence). The CDR3 loop spans 15 amino acids. The J segment lost 8 bases and the V segment lost 1 base, leaving 9 bases of the junction unmatched. In nucleotides, the CDR3 is TGTGCCAGTAGTATAGTTGACAGGGGATACGGCGGCTACACCTTC. Translated, it gives CASSIVDRGYGGYTF. Based on the CDR3 plus reference TRBV19 and TRBJ1-2, the full variable domain is DGGITQSPKYLFRKEGQNVTLSCEQNLNHDAMYWYRQDPGQGLRLIYYSQIVNDFQKGDIAEGYSVSREKKESFPLTVTSAQKNPTAFYLCASSIVDRGYGGYTFGSGTRLTVV.

The J gene is TRBJ2-2, the V gene TRBV19; perhaps TRBD2 as D (6 bases). In germline, CDR1 is LNHDA, CDR2 SQIVND (reference sequence). CDR3 size: 17 residues. Between the trimmed V and J ends, which lost 2 bases and 0 bases, there was a span of 13 bases. CDR3 in DNA: TGTGCCAGTAGTATAAAGGGACTGGTCGCGAACACCGGGGAGCTGTTTTTT. It encodes CASSIKGLVANTGELFF.

This chain links TRBV7-2 with TRBJ1-2, with D maybe TRBD1 (6 bases). CDR1 SGHTA and CDR2 FQGNSA come from the germline V gene. The CDR3 spans 15 residues. V lost 5 bases, J lost 4 bases, and 17 bases lay in between. The CDR3 region is CASSRYRDRPYGYTF. In nucleotides, the CDR3 is TGTGCCAGCAGCCGCTACAGGGACCGCCCCTATGGCTACACCTTC.

The chain combines TRBV11-2 with TRBJ2-7; 9 positions agree with TRBD1. V lost 5 bases, J lost 5 bases, and 7 bases stayed unmatched. The CDR3 is 14 residues long. Per the germline V gene, CDR1 is SGHAT and CDR2 is FQNNGV. CDR3 nucleotide sequence: TGTGCCAGCAGCCGGGGACAGGGTAACAACGAGCAGTACTTC. This encodes CASSRGQGNNEQYF. The whole variable domain, remainder taken from reference TRBV11-2 and TRBJ2-7, is EAGVAQSPRYKIIEKRQSVAFWCNPISGHATLYWYQQILGQGPKLLIQFQNNGVVDDSQLPKDRFSAERLKGVDSTLKIQPAKLEDSAVYLCASSRGQGNNEQYFGPGTRLTVT.

V gene TRBV5-1 combines with J gene TRBJ2-5; no definite D call. Germline V gene sequence: CDR1 SGHRS, CDR2 YFSETQ. This CDR3 comprises 12 residues. The V end was cut by 3 bases, the J end by 0 bases, with 3 bases between. CDR3 sequence reads: CASSYNQETQYF. Here the CDR3 DNA reads TGCGCCAGCAGCTACAACCAAGAGACCCAGTACTTC.

J is TRBJ2-3 and V is TRBV4-3; TRBD2 agrees at 8 bases. CDR3 length: 18 residues. With V trimmed by 1 base and J by 4 bases, 13 bases remained unmatched. Per the germline V gene, CDR1 is LGHNA and CDR2 is YSLEER. The CDR3 is CASSQVNLGTGGADTQYF. Written as DNA, the CDR3 is TGCGCCAGCAGCCAAGTGAACCTTGGGACCGGGGGGGCAGATACGCAGTATTTT.

The chain uses TRBV28 and TRBJ1-4; tentatively, D is TRBD1 (5 bases). The CDR3 contains 15 residues. V lost 5 bases to trimming and J lost 0 bases, with 10 bases between them. Germline V gives CDR1 MDHEN, CDR2 SYDVKM. The CDR3 nucleotides are TGTGCCAGCAGTAGACAGACGGCAACTAATGAAAAACTGTTTTTT. Translated: CASSRQTATNEKLFF.

The chain employs TRBV28 and TRBJ2-5; a possible D gene is TRBD2 (6 bases). The ends were cut back, 5 bases at V and 3 bases at J, with 16 bases in the middle. From germline, CDR1 is MDHEN and CDR2 SYDVKM. The CDR3 is 15 residues long. The CDR3 sequence is CASSPSAGSEETQYF. CDR3 DNA sequence: TGTGCCAGCAGTCCTTCAGCGGGTTCCGAAGAGACCCAGTACTTC.

This clone showed up just a few times. V usage is TRBV6-1 and J usage is TRBJ2-7; the D gene is possibly TRBD1 (5 bases). V lost 0 bases and J lost 0, with 9 bases in between. The CDR3 has 15 residues. Germline CDR1 is MNHNS and CDR2 is SASEGT. The CDR3 DNA sequence: TGTGCCAGCAGTGAAGCAGGGGTACCCTCCTACGAGCAGTACTTC. Translated, it gives CASSEAGVPSYEQYF.

The chain carries TRBV6-5 and TRBJ1-1; no reliable D call. V was shortened by 0 bases and J by 0 bases, with 8 bases between the two germline ends. The germline gives CDR1 MNHEY, CDR2 SVGAGI. The CDR3 has 15 amino acids. The DNA for the CDR3 is TGTGCCAGCAGTTACTCGCACGGTTTGAACACTGAAGCTTTCTTT. Protein: CASSYSHGLNTEAFF.

V gene TRBV27 combines with J gene TRBJ2-1; D possibly corresponds to TRBD1 (5 bases). The CDR3 consists of 12 residues. In germline, CDR1 is MNHEY, CDR2 SMNVEV (reference sequence). Trimming took off 8 bases at V and 5 bases at J, with 10 bases between the two ends. The CDR3 nucleotides are TGTGCCAGCCGAGTAGGGGACAATGAGCAGTTCTTC. Protein sequence: CASRVGDNEQFF.

The chain couples TRBV9 to TRBJ1-1; D unclear. Germline CDR1 and CDR2: SGDLS and YYNGEE. The CDR3 extends over 17 amino acids. V was trimmed by 4 bases and J by 0 bases, leaving 19 bases between them. CDR3 in DNA: TGTGCCAGCAGCCCTCCTCGTTACCAGGCCATGAACACTGAAGCTTTCTTT. This codes for CASSPPRYQAMNTEAFF.

This sequence joins TRBV9 and TRBJ1-2; no firm D call. V lost 0 bases, J lost 4 bases, and 7 bases lay in between. Germline loops: CDR1 SGDLS, CDR2 YYNGEE. The CDR3 runs to 13 residues. The CDR3 here is CASSVGESYGYTF. The CDR3 DNA follows: TGTGCCAGCAGCGTAGGAGAGAGCTATGGCTACACCTTC. The full variable domain, completed using reference TRBV9 and TRBJ1-2, is DSGVTQTPKHLITATGQRVTLRCSPRSGDLSVYWYQQSLDQGLQFLIQYYNGEERAKGNILERFSAQQFPDLHSELNLSSLELGDSALYFCASSVGESYGYTFGSGTRLTVV.

This clone came up a few times. The rearrangement uses TRBV30 and TRBJ1-4; 7 bases are shared with TRBD1. The V gene end was trimmed by 5 bases and the J gene end by 8 bases; junction bases not matched to a gene: 20. The CDR3 spans 17 residues. Germline V gene sequence: CDR1 GTSNPN, CDR2 SVGIG (reference sequence). The CDR3 loop reads CAWGRYENRDRKEKLFF. CDR3 in DNA: TGTGCCTGGGGAAGGTACGAAAACCGGGACAGAAAAGAAAAACTGTTTTTT.

The chain recombines TRBV7-8 with TRBJ1-5; no clear D. The CDR3 runs to 16 residues. Germline lookup yields CDR1 SGHVS and CDR2 FQNEAQ. Trimming stripped 2 bases from V and 3 bases from J, with 14 bases between. CDR3 protein: CASSLMRVNYNQPQHF. In DNA, the CDR3 is TGTGCCAGCAGCTTAATGCGGGTTAATTACAATCAGCCCCAGCATTTT. The entire variable domain, with the rest obtained from reference TRBV7-8 and TRBJ1-5, is as follows: GAGVSQSPRYKVAKRGQDVALRCDPISGHVSLFWYQQALGQGPEFLTYFQNEAQLDKSGLPSDRFFAERPEGSVSTLKIQRTQQEDSAVYLCASSLMRVNYNQPQHFGDGTRLSIL.

The rearrangement links TRBV5-1 to TRBJ2-1, with 10 bases matching TRBD2. This CDR3 has 14 amino acids. The V and J ends lost 6 bases and 9 bases, in that order; junction bases with no gene match: 9. CDR1 SGHRS and CDR2 YFSETQ come from the germline V gene. CDR3: CASKLAGGTSEQFF. The CDR3 DNA follows: TGCGCCAGCAAATTAGCGGGAGGTACATCTGAGCAGTTCTTC.

The chain joins TRBV7-2 to TRBJ1-1; no definite D call. Germline CDR1 and CDR2: SGHTA and FQGNSA. The length of the CDR3 is 12 residues. Between the trimmed V and J ends, which lost 5 bases and 1 base, there was a span of 5 bases. The chain's CDR3 is CASSIGNTEAFF. The CDR3 nucleotides are TGTGCCAGCAGCATCGGGAACACTGAAGCTTTCTTT.

V and J are TRBV6-5 and TRBJ2-1; the D is unclear. The length of the CDR3 is 13 residues. From germline, CDR1 is MNHEY and CDR2 SVGAGI. The germline V and J ends were trimmed by 5 bases and 10 bases, with 15 bases remaining between them. The CDR3, as DNA: TGTGCCAGCAGTCCAACGAGAGACTCGGAGCAGTTCTTC. Amino acid sequence: CASSPTRDSEQFF.

This clone was observed a few times. The rearrangement joins TRBV7-2 to TRBJ2-5; 10 bases are shared with TRBD1. Germline assignment: CDR1 SGHTA and CDR2 FQGNSA. There are 16 residues in the CDR3. After removal of 5 bases from V and 1 base from J, the junction contained 7 bases not matched to a gene. The CDR3 DNA is TGTGCCAGCAGCAGACGGGACAGGGGATTCCAAGAGACCCAGTACTTC. This gives the protein CASSRRDRGFQETQYF.

The chain uses TRBV30 and TRBJ2-7, with TRBD2 identical over 7 bases. CDR1 is GTSNPN and CDR2 is SVGIG in the germline V gene (reference sequence). V gave up 2 bases and J gave up 2 bases; unmatched junction bases: 21. The CDR3 has 19 residues. CDR3: CAWSPKSWGGTGKAYEQYF. As DNA, the CDR3 is TGTGCCTGGAGTCCCAAATCCTGGGGGGGGACGGGAAAGGCCTACGAGCAGTACTTC.

This rearrangement joins TRBV27 to TRBJ2-7, with TRBD2 as a possible D gene (5 bases). Germline V gene lookup returns CDR1 MNHEY and CDR2 SMNVEV (reference sequence). This CDR3 contains 13 residues. V was cut by 2 bases and J by 6 bases, with 11 bases left in between. CDR3 DNA: TGTGCCAGCAGTTTAGGGTCAGGAGGCGAGCAGTACTTC. Translating it yields CASSLGSGGEQYF.

This chain links TRBV7-8 with TRBJ2-5; 9 bases agree with TRBD1. Unmatched junction bases numbered 9, after V lost 3 bases and J lost 4 bases. The CDR3 covers 16 residues. Germline CDR1 and CDR2: SGHVS and FQNEAQ. The CDR3 is CASSLGVGQGGETQYF. Written as DNA, the CDR3 is TGTGCCAGCAGCTTGGGAGTGGGACAGGGAGGAGAGACCCAGTACTTC.

The chain recombines TRBV28 with TRBJ2-7; 7 bases agree with TRBD1. The V segment lost 3 bases and the J segment 3 bases; nucleotides outside the gene matches: 8. The CDR3 is 15 amino acids. Germline V gene sequence: CDR1 MDHEN, CDR2 SYDVKM. The CDR3 bases are TGTGCCAGCAGTTTGGGTCCGGGACAGAACTACGAGCAGTACTTC. Encoded protein: CASSLGPGQNYEQYF. Combining the CDR3 with reference TRBV28 and TRBJ2-7 gives the whole variable domain DVKVTQSSRYLVKRTGEKVFLECVQDMDHENMFWYRQDPGLGLRLIYFSYDVKMKEKGDIPEGYSVSREKKERFSLILESASTNQTSMYLCASSLGPGQNYEQYFGPGTRLTVT.

The genes are TRBV5-6 and TRBJ2-7, with a weak D call TRBD1 (5 bases). Per germline, CDR1 SGHDT and CDR2 YYEEEE. Between the trimmed V and J ends, which lost 0 bases and 0 bases, there was a span of 7 bases. CDR3 length equals 14 residues. The CDR3 DNA sequence: TGTGCCAGCAGCTTGGGACAGATCTCCTACGAGCAGTACTTC. Its translation: CASSLGQISYEQYF.

This chain links TRBV4-3 with TRBJ2-2; D gene ambiguous. The CDR3 loop spans 18 amino acids. Germline CDR1 reads LGHNA; CDR2 reads YSLEER. Trimming left V 3 bases short and J 0 bases short, with 17 bases between. CDR3 sequence reads: CASSHLVGGTTNTGELFF. CDR3 in DNA: TGCGCCAGCAGCCACCTGGTAGGCGGTACTACGAACACCGGGGAGCTGTTTTTT.